A single TCR beta chain is shown here with its context. Its antigen remains unknown. CDR3 size: 15 residues. The J segment lost 0 bases and the V segment lost 4 bases, leaving 4 bases of the junction unmatched. Germline assignment: CDR1 GTSNPN and CDR2 SVGIG (reference sequence). As the sequencing template, cDNA was produced by extracting RNA and reverse transcribing it. Clones were read by immunoSEQ multiplex PCR, and TCRdb kept only the in-frame ones, dropping some. The table records 190,000 or so clones, roughly three fifths of them present only once. Documented treatment: oral pan-JAK inhibitor, 5-10 mg twice daily. The data originate from a study of CD8+ T cells in alopecia areata. Study-wide results and caveats: Many expanded lesional clones persisted in scalp and blood during tofacitinib treatment. With just one nonresponder, it is still uncertain whether baseline CD8+ expansion relates to response.

The V gene is TRBV30, the J gene TRBJ2-1; the match to TRBD2 covers 9 bases. The source was CD8+ T cells sorted from blood, collected at week 24, from a patient treated with tofacitinib. The clonotype was recovered from a human donor with alopecia areata. CDR3 sequence (DNA): TGTGCCTGGACTAGCGGGGCGAGCTCCTACAATGAGCAGTTCTTC. It codes for CAWTSGASSYNEQFF.